This is a list of T cell receptor beta chains from one sample in a study of control samples from healthy donors and cancer patients. Here immunoSEQ multiplex PCR was the method, and the copy in TCRdb shows in-frame clones only, minus some. This repertoire shows tens of thousands of clones, around nine tenths found once; its top ten account for 4.5% to 7%. Sequencing was performed on blood. The receptors shown here come from a man between 45 and 60 years old in good health. Both conserved end residues are part of each CDR3. Each record gives: clone size, J gene, V gene, D gene, CDR3 DNA, CDR3 protein. The D gene is left open where the match is weak. Part of the rows lack a size; the others show once, few, many or a class for expanded clones.

.	TRBJ1-2	TRBV29-1	TRBD1	TGCAGCGTGGACAGGGCTTACGGCTACACCTTC	CSVDRAYGYTF
.	TRBJ1-1	TRBV13	.	TGTGCCAGCAGCTCCGGGCAGGCGAACACTGAAGCTTTCTTT	CASSSGQANTEAFF
many	TRBJ2-3	TRBV14	TRBD2	TGTGCCAGCAGCCAAGGTCGGACTAGCCGCAGCACAGATACGCAGTATTTT	CASSQGRTSRSTDTQYF
once	TRBJ2-1	TRBV10-3	TRBD2	TGTGCCATCAGGGACGGGGGGAGCGGGAAGGTGTGGGACAATGAGCAGTTCTTC	CAIRDGGSGKVWDNEQFF
.	TRBJ1-1	TRBV19	.	TGTGCCAGTACTCTGAGCCGGAACACTGAAGCTTTCTTT	CASTLSRNTEAFF
.	TRBJ1-6	TRBV10-2	.	TGCGCCAGCAGTGAGAGGGTCCCAAATTCGCCCCTCCACTTT	CASSERVPNSPLHF
.	TRBJ1-2	TRBV6-5	.	TGTGCCAGCAGTTACCGGGGAGCTAACTATGGCTACACCTTC	CASSYRGANYGYTF
.	TRBJ1-2	TRBV2	.	TGTGCCAGCAGTTCGGCACATGGATGGGGAGGCTACACCTTC	CASSSAHGWGGYTF
.	TRBJ1-2	TRBV6-5	.	TGTGCCATTAACCCCGGGACATACTATGGCTACACCTTC	CAINPGTYYGYTF
once	TRBJ1-5	TRBV10-2	.	TGCGCCAGCAGTCATCTACGGGGGGCAGGTCAGCCCCAGCATTTT	CASSHLRGAGQPQHF
once	TRBJ2-5	TRBV28	TRBD1	TGTGCCAGCAGTTTGGACCGGACAGGGGGAGAGACCCAGTACTTC	CASSLDRTGGETQYF
once	TRBJ1-5	TRBV30	.	TGTGCCTGGAGTGGACCTTCTGAGGCCCAGCATTTT	CAWSGPSEAQHF
few	TRBJ2-1	TRBV29-1	.	TGCAGCGTTGAGGGAACTCTAGACTCCTACAATGAGCAGTTCTTC	CSVEGTLDSYNEQFF
.	TRBJ2-3	TRBV19	.	TGTGCCAGTAGCCTTACTAGGGCCTGGGATACGCAGTATTTT	CASSLTRAWDTQYF
.	TRBJ2-1	TRBV4-2	.	TGTGCCAGCAGCCAAGAATTTTCGCAGGGACAGCAGTTCTTC	CASSQEFSQGQQFF
.	TRBJ2-3	TRBV5-1	.	TGCGCCAGCAGCGAAATCACTAGCACAGATACGCAGTATTTT	CASSEITSTDTQYF
.	TRBJ2-7	TRBV28	TRBD1	TGTGCCAGCAGTTTGGACAGGGTGAAACGCGAGCAGTACTTC	CASSLDRVKREQYF
.	TRBJ2-5	TRBV5-1	TRBD2	TGCGCCAGCAGCTTGGCCGGTCGTGCGTTTACTAGCGGCGAGACCCAGTACTTC	CASSLAGRAFTSGETQYF
.	TRBJ2-6	TRBV19	.	TGTGCCAGTAGTCCCAGGGAAGCTGGGGCCAACGTCCTGACTTTC	CASSPREAGANVLTF
.	TRBJ2-3	TRBV14	.	TGTGCCAGCAGCCAGTTTGCGATCCCCAAAACAGATACGCAGTATTTT	CASSQFAIPKTDTQYF
.	TRBJ2-5	TRBV12-5	.	TGTGCGTCGCCAGGCGGGGCGGAGACCCAGTACTTC	CASPGGAETQYF
.	TRBJ2-1	TRBV11-3	TRBD1	TGTGCCAGCAGCTTTTTAGCAGGGGGCGCATACAATGAGCAGTTCTTC	CASSFLAGGAYNEQFF
.	TRBJ2-3	TRBV6-6	.	TGTGCCAGCAGTTACTCAGGCTCCCACACAGATACGCAGTATTTT	CASSYSGSHTDTQYF
.	TRBJ2-1	TRBV4-1	.	TGCGCCAGCAGCCAAGCGGCCTACAATGAGCAGTTCTTC	CASSQAAYNEQFF
.	TRBJ2-7	TRBV30	TRBD2	TGTGCCTGGAGTGCCGGGACTAGTCTGTACGAGCAGTACTTC	CAWSAGTSLYEQYF
.	TRBJ1-1	TRBV3-1/TRBV3-2	.	TGTGCCAGCAGCCAAAGGGGTGGCACTGAAGCTTTCTTT	CASSQRGGTEAFF
once	TRBJ2-1	TRBV5-1	TRBD2	TGCGCCAGCAGCTTCCTTAGCGGGGGGCCTTACAATGAGCAGTTCTTC	CASSFLSGGPYNEQFF
.	TRBJ1-1	TRBV6-5	.	TGTGCCAGCAGTTACTCTGCAGGGGTTGGGAACACTGAAGCTTTCTTT	CASSYSAGVGNTEAFF
.	TRBJ2-3	TRBV9	.	TGTGCCAGCAGCGTACCCAGCACAGATACGCAGTATTTT	CASSVPSTDTQYF
.	TRBJ2-5	TRBV5-6	TRBD2	TGTGCCAGCAGCCCCCCGGCCCGACTAGCGGGGGGGCTCGAGACCCAGTACTTC	CASSPPARLAGGLETQYF
.	TRBJ1-5	TRBV9	TRBD1	TGTGCCAGCAGCGTACGGGACAGGGGGGCGCAGCCCCAGCATTTT	CASSVRDRGAQPQHF